This T cell receptor beta chain was recorded in a study of monozygotic twins with inflammatory bowel disease. TCRdb re-called the 5' RACE reads and shows each CDR3 protein once, DNA omitted. In all, the sample yields some 160,000 distinct CDR3 sequences. CDR3 length equals 18 residues. The V gene's germline CDR1 is LNHDA and CDR2 SQIVND (reference sequence). Sample: blood. The sequence came from a human donor with ulcerative colitis or Crohn's disease, or a healthy co-twin of an affected twin (not recorded which). The chain uses TRBV19 and TRBJ2-2; TCRdb's D gene call, TRBD1, goes unchecked for lack of DNA. CDR3 sequence reads: CASSMRGLEASNTGELFF.